This entry lists 4 T cell receptor beta chains sequenced from one sample in a study of T cell responses to AZD1222 COVID-19 vaccine. Measured with immunoSEQ multiplex PCR; TCRdb has only the in-frame clones, and not every one. The sample carries 70,000 or so clones, 80% to 90% recorded once. The starting material was peripheral blood, obtained on day 0 of AZD1222 vaccination. The receptors were sampled from an adult in good health.

This chain links TRBV6-1 with TRBJ1-1; D gene uncertain. The V gene's germline CDR1 is MNHNS and CDR2 SASEGT. CDR3 length: 11 residues. The V end was cut by 2 bases, the J end by 12 bases, with 10 bases between. In DNA, the CDR3 is TGTGCCAGCAGTGAATACCTGACGACTTTCTTT. Translating it yields CASSEYLTTFF.

The gene calls are TRBV5-1 and TRBJ1-3; D remains unclear. The CDR3 extends over 17 amino acids. The germline V gene encodes CDR1 SGHRS and CDR2 YFSETQ. V lost 0 bases, J lost 0 bases, and 13 bases lay in between. CDR3 DNA sequence: TGCGCCAGCAGCTTGGACGGACCCTGGAGCTCTGGAAACACCATATATTTT. Its translation is CASSLDGPWSSGNTIYF.

This clone was seen once. Its ends do not fully match the called genes, so a read error is possible. The V call is TRBV7-7, the J call TRBJ2-7, with D maybe TRBD1 (6 bases). The CDR3 is made up of 15 amino acids. Germline assignment: CDR1 SSHAT and CDR2 FNYEAQ (reference sequence). The CDR3 loop reads CASSLKLGQTYEQYF. Here the CDR3 DNA reads TGTGCTAGCAGCTTAAAGTTAGGACAGACCTACGAGCAGTACTTC.

The chain carries TRBV6-5 and TRBJ2-3, with 9 bases matching TRBD2. The CDR3 is 13 amino acids. Germline V gene lookup returns CDR1 MNHEY and CDR2 SVGAGI. V was clipped by 8 bases and J by 5 bases; unmatched bases: 5. The CDR3 bases are TGTGCCAGCCTTAGCGGGGGTGGAGATACGCAGTATTTT. Amino acids: CASLSGGGDTQYF.